This T cell receptor beta chain is from a study of glioma-infiltrating T cells listed by TCRdb under 2016. For context, the study as a whole: The study sequenced TCR alpha- and beta-chain repertoires from glioma tissue, from non-neoplastic brain tissue and from matched peripheral blood mononuclear cells. To gauge divergence between tissue and blood T-cell populations, every tissue-infiltrating repertoire was compared against the peripheral blood repertoire from the same patient. Three low-grade glioma patients, several primary glioblastoma patients, and three non-glioma patients who contributed non-neoplastic brain tissue made up the paired cohort.

Remarks on this clonotype: Which antigen it targets is not known. No clone much larger than this one lies a single base away; base qualities are absent.

Here is what the overall study found, with its caveats: Very few CDR3 sequences were shared between tissue and blood, attributed to high CDR3 diversity and limited sampling. Group comparisons were based on small numbers of patients: three non-neoplastic, three low-grade glioma and 7 to 9 glioblastoma patients. VJ-independent divergence between tissue and blood was lower than expected in non-neoplastic patients but higher than expected in all gliomas, particularly low-grade gliomas.

TCR alpha and beta CDR3 regions were amplified with the iRepertoire nested amplicon-rescue multiplex PCR (arm-PCR) platform from RNA. The input for one-step reverse transcription and amplification was about 100-400 ng of either tissue mRNA or PBMC total RNA. Following bead purification, Illumina adapters were added by a secondary multiplex PCR, and the libraries were gel-purified between 200 and 400 bp. Internal 6-nucleotide barcodes were carried by the libraries and were used for demultiplexing. Sequencing of libraries was performed on an Illumina MiSeq with 2x220 or 2x250 nucleotide paired-end reads. Turning to the authors' computational methods: Paired reads were merged using FLASH 1.2.11 and were aligned to the GRCh37 human genome using BWA-MEM, after which TRA and TRB reads were extracted. For V and J assignment, an IMGT-derived reference of cassette sequences and CDR3 motifs that included pseudogenes was used. Reads were translated in three frames, and productive CDR3s were defined by a C…FGXG motif without stop codons. A clonotype was defined as a unique combination of a V-J cassette pair and a CDR3 amino acid sequence. Hamming distance filtering was applied to reads, with thresholds set by the sequence error rate of each sample in mapped regions. TCRdb trimmed the raw reads at Q25, called clones with MiXCR and kept productive beta chains. Rows with one shared CDR3 protein collapse into an entry with the most common genes and DNA. The V and J calls follow TCRdb's processing rather than the paper's. The sample table contains under 200,000 distinct CDR3 sequences; only one count was recorded for roughly 45% of them. Jointly, the top ten make up about 5.2% of the sample.

The CDR3 has 14 amino acids, counting the end cysteine and phenylalanine. Only CDR3 DNA remains: 42 bases, in frame from the first base. The germline V gene sets CDR1 to SQVTM and CDR2 to ANQGSEA. V was cut back by 6 bases and J by 4 bases, leaving a gap of 16 bases between them. The sequenced sample was glioma tissue, nonneoplastic brain tissue, or PBMCs (not recorded which). The sequence was obtained from a human donor with low-grade glioma or glioblastoma, undergoing nonglioma brain surgery, or in good health (not recorded which). The chain employs TRBV29-1 and TRBJ2-1; no D segment can be confidently identified. The nucleotides are TGCAGCGTGTTCGTGACTTCCTCGTACAATGAGCAGTTCTTC. It translates to CSVFVTSSYNEQFF.